This T cell receptor beta chain was obtained from a study of blood T cell repertoires in COVID-19. CDR3 length equals 18 residues. Germline V gives CDR1 SGDLS, CDR2 YYNGEE. V dropped 3 bases and J dropped 5; count of bases not matched to a gene: 14. In the authors' workflow: Nucleated cell counts were estimated from reference gene primer amplification. Some clones are missing from TCRdb's copy, which holds only in-frame ones; the method was immunoSEQ multiplex PCR. That table is the source of V, J and clone size, and D and trimming were worked out from the DNA. Here the sample spans some 50,000 clones, 75% to 90% being singletons.

The source material was peripheral blood. The chain recombines TRBV9 with TRBJ2-1, with 10 nucleotides matching TRBD2. The receptor comes from a woman between 65 and 79 years old with active COVID-19. In DNA, the CDR3 is TGTGCCAGCAGCGCTAGCAGCGGGAGGGCCTTTCGGGACAATGAGCAGTTCTTC. As protein: CASSASSGRAFRDNEQFF.